This T cell receptor (beta chain) came from a study of blood T cell repertoires in COVID-19. Study in general: Researchers got acute and convalescent COVID-19 samples from the United States, Italy and Spain.

Some clones are missing from TCRdb's copy, which holds only in-frame ones; the method was immunoSEQ multiplex PCR. The sample records a few hundred thousand clones, roughly 84% being singletons. CDR1 is SGHDT and CDR2 is YYEEEE in the germline V gene. Trimming cost V 3 bases and J 2 bases, with 9 bases left between them. The CDR3 length is 14 residues. This sequence joins TRBV5-6 and TRBJ1-5; a weak D match, TRBD1 (6 bases). This clonotype was sampled from a man aged 35 to 55 with acute or convalescent COVID-19. Material: peripheral blood. CDR3 coding DNA: TGTGCCAGCAGCTCCAACAGGGGCAATCAGCCCCAGCATTTT. This sequence encodes CASSSNRGNQPQHF.